Listed below are T cell receptor beta chains from one sample, sequenced in a study of blood T cell repertoires in COVID-19. TCRdb's table, derived via immunoSEQ multiplex PCR, lists solely in-frame clones and lacks some. The profile shows under 250,000 clones, about 79% of them singletons. Source material: PBMCs or T cells enriched from blood (not recorded which). These receptors originate from a woman between 40 and 50 years old with acute COVID-19. CDR3s include the opening cysteine and the closing phenylalanine or tryptophan. The order of the fields is J gene, V gene, D gene, clone size, CDR3 length, CDR3 DNA, CDR3 protein. D genes are given only for firm matches. The size of a clone is reported for some rows only, either as once, few or many, or as a class for expanded clones.

TRBJ2-2 | TRBV27 | . | once | 12 | TGTGCCAGCAGCCAAAACACCGGGGAGCTGTTTTTT | CASSQNTGELFF
TRBJ1-1 | TRBV12-3/TRBV12-4 | . | . | 11 | TGTGCCAGCAGCCCTAACACTGAAGCTTTCTTT | CASSPNTEAFF
TRBJ1-6 | TRBV5-6 | . | . | 15 | TGTGCCAGCAGCGTCAGACAGGAAATAAATTCACCCCTCCACTTT | CASSVRQEINSPLHF
TRBJ2-1 | TRBV7-3 | TRBD2 | . | 14 | TGTGCCAGCAGCAGGACTAGCGGGGGGAATGAGCAGTTCTTC | CASSRTSGGNEQFF
TRBJ1-6 | TRBV27 | TRBD1 | once | 16 | TGTGCCAGCAGGGGACAGGGGGCTTCCTATAATTCACCCCTCCACTTT | CASRGQGASYNSPLHF
TRBJ2-7 | TRBV11-2 | . | . | 12 | TGTGCCAGCAGCTTACTAGGCCGCGAGCAGTACTTC | CASSLLGREQYF
TRBJ1-2 | TRBV27 | TRBD1 | once | 15 | TGTGCCAGCAGCCGTCCCGGGACAGGGTTCCATGGCTACACCTTC | CASSRPGTGFHGYTF
TRBJ1-2 | TRBV7-9 | . | . | 14 | TGTGCCAGCAGCTTCCCCGGACAGACGTATGGCTACACCTTC | CASSFPGQTYGYTF
TRBJ1-2 | TRBV21-1 | . | . | 14 | TGTGCCAGCAGCAAACTCCAGGGGGGCTATGGCTACACCTTC | CASSKLQGGYGYTF
TRBJ1-1 | TRBV5-1 | . | . | 13 | TGCGCCAGCAGCCGCAGGCTTTCCACTGAAGCTTTCTTT | CASSRRLSTEAFF
TRBJ1-2 | TRBV20-1 | . | . | 10 | TGCAGTGCTAGACTAACCGGCTACACCTTC | CSARLTGYTF
TRBJ1-2 | TRBV27 | . | . | 19 | TGTGCCAGCAGTCCCTACCTCCGGGGACTCCTTCAAGCTAACTATGGCTACACCTTC | CASSPYLRGLLQANYGYTF
TRBJ2-1 | TRBV9 | TRBD2 | . | 16 | TGTGCCAGCAGCGGAAGCGGGAGGGGTTTCTACAATGAGCAGTTCTTC | CASSGSGRGFYNEQFF
TRBJ2-1 | TRBV19 | TRBD2 | . | 16 | TGTGCCAGTAGTATAGCTGGGACTAGCGGATACAATGAGCAGTTCTTC | CASSIAGTSGYNEQFF
TRBJ1-1 | TRBV5-8 | . | . | 15 | TGTGCCAGCAGCTTGGTCCGGCGGATAAACACTGAAGCTTTCTTT | CASSLVRRINTEAFF
TRBJ2-3 | TRBV10-2 | . | . | 15 | TGCGCCAGCAGAGACGGACTTCTCAGCACAGATACGCAGTATTTT | CASRDGLLSTDTQYF
TRBJ1-2 | TRBV27 | . | . | 13 | TGTGCCAGCAGTATGAGGGCTAACTATGGCTACACCTTC | CASSMRANYGYTF
TRBJ2-5 | TRBV5-5 | TRBD2 | . | 17 | TGTGCCAGCAGCTTGTTCGGGGGGAGTCTTTTCGGGGAGACCCAGTACTTC | CASSLFGGSLFGETQYF
TRBJ2-5 | TRBV5-1 | . | . | 14 | TGCGCCAGCAGACGGGCGGGGTACCAAGAGACCCAGTACTTC | CASRRAGYQETQYF
TRBJ2-3 | TRBV28 | TRBD2 | . | 15 | TGTGCCAGCAGCCCCGGACTAGCGGAAACAGATACGCAGTATTTT | CASSPGLAETDTQYF
TRBJ2-3 | TRBV18 | TRBD2 | . | 17 | TGTGCCAGCTCACACATGACTAGCTTCGAGGGGACAGATACGCAGTATTTT | CASSHMTSFEGTDTQYF
TRBJ1-2 | TRBV19 | . | . | 14 | TGTGCCAGTAGTATAGTCCGGGGGAACTATGGCTACACCTTC | CASSIVRGNYGYTF
TRBJ2-1 | TRBV15 | . | . | 16 | TGTGCCACCAGCCGGAAGGGGACTGCATCCTACAATGAGCAGTTCTTC | CATSRKGTASYNEQFF
TRBJ1-6 | TRBV1 | . | . | 16 | TGCACCAGCAGCCTCCTCACAGGGGGCGCGGATTCACCCCTCCACTTT | CTSSLLTGGADSPLHF
TRBJ2-7 | TRBV25-1 | . | once | 15 | TGTGCCAGCAGAAGTGGGCATACGATAGACTACGAGCAGTACTTC | CASRSGHTIDYEQYF
TRBJ1-1 | TRBV29-1 | . | . | 11 | TGCAGCGTTGTCGTGTCCACTGAAGCTTTCTTT | CSVVVSTEAFF
TRBJ1-2 | TRBV5-6 | . | . | 16 | TGTGCCAGCAGCTTGGGAGCGGGCGTAGCTAACTATGGCTACACCTTC | CASSLGAGVANYGYTF
TRBJ2-7 | TRBV5-6 | TRBD2 | . | 15 | TGTGCCAGCAGCGACTTAGGGCGGGGGGGCCACGAGCAGTACTTC | CASSDLGRGGHEQYF
TRBJ1-2 | TRBV13 | TRBD1 | . | 13 | TGTGCCAGCAGCTTATCAGGGGGCCATGGCTACACCTTC | CASSLSGGHGYTF
TRBJ1-3 | TRBV10-3 | TRBD1 | few | 14 | TGTGCCATCAGGGGACAGGGGAGAGGAAACACCATATATTTT | CAIRGQGRGNTIYF
TRBJ2-7 | TRBV4-3 | . | . | 16 | TGCGCCAGCAGCCAAGATAGGGCAGGGTTTACCTACGAGCAGTACTTC | CASSQDRAGFTYEQYF